This TCR beta chain was identified during a study of T cells in Graves' hyperthyroidism and ophthalmopathy. The table lists this clonotype with many counts. The CDR3 consists of 13 residues. The germline gives CDR1 SNHLY, CDR2 FYNNEI. Trimming stripped 8 bases from V and 2 bases from J, with 13 bases between. TCR beta CDR3 sequences were amplified from RNA transcripts. First-round RT-PCR with HTBI primers amplified the TCR CDR3 region. TCRdb called the multiplex PCR reads again in MiXCR, with one record for every CDR3 protein. The sample records almost 600,000 distinct CDR3 sequences, about 15% being singletons.

The V gene is TRBV2, the J gene TRBJ2-7; D gene ambiguous. The specimen sequenced was blood. This sequence originates from a woman aged 30 to 39 with Graves' hyperthyroidism that later progressed to Graves' ophthalmopathy. CDR3 DNA: TGTGCCAGCTCAGTGGAAGGTACCTACGAGCAGTACTTC. Protein sequence: CASSVEGTYEQYF. The full variable domain, its missing parts supplied by reference TRBV2 and TRBJ2-7, is EPEVTQTPSHQVTQMGQEVILRCVPISNHLYFYWYRQILGQKVEFLVSFYNNEISEKSEIFDDQFSVERPDGSNFTLKIRSTKLEDSAMYFCASSVEGTYEQYFGPGTRLTVT.